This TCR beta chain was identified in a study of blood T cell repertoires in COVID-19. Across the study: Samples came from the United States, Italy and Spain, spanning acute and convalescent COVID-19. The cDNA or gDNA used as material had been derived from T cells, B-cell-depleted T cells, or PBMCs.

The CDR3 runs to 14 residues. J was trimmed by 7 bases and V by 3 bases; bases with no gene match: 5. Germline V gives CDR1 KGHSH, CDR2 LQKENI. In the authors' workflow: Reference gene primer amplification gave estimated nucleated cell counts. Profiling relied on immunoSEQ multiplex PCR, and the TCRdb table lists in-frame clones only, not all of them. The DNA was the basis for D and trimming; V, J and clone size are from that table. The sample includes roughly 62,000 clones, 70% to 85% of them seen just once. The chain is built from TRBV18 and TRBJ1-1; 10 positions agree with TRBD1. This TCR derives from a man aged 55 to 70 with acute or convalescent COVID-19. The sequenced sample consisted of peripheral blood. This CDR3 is CASSPGQGVVEAFF. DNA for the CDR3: TGTGCCAGCTCACCCGGACAGGGGGTGGTTGAAGCTTTCTTT.